This T cell receptor beta chain came from a study of cytomegalovirus exposure and HLA in healthy donors. About this clone: Its antigen is not known.

Study-level results: With later analysis, a missense DCLRE1C variant became linked to TCR beta V- and J-gene trimming. Cytomegalovirus association was assigned to approximately 160 TCR beta chains.

Amplification used 60 Vbeta primers and 13 Jbeta primers. The data were produced by immunoSEQ multiplex PCR, yet TCRdb's version contains in-frame clones alone and is incomplete. The table has about 120,000 clones, 75% to 85% seen once. It was healthy bone marrow donors who served as donors. V lost 5 bases to trimming and J lost 2 bases, with 6 bases between them. There are 12 residues in the CDR3. The V gene's germline CDR1 is MNHEY and CDR2 SMNVEV (reference sequence). The sequenced sample consisted of PBMCs. The chain is built from TRBV27 and TRBJ1-2; tentatively, D is TRBD1 (5 bases). The TCR was taken from a male donor in good health and CMV-seronegative. CDR3 nucleotide sequence: TGTGCCAGCAGTAGGGGCAACTATGGCTACACCTTC. Translated, it gives CASSRGNYGYTF.